The sequence of this T cell receptor (beta chain) was determined in a study of blood T cell repertoires in COVID-19. As for the study in general: Both acute and convalescent COVID-19 samples were obtained from the United States, Italy and Spain. Sources were T cells, B-cell-depleted T cells, or PBMCs; the material itself was cDNA or gDNA.

Original analysis: How many nucleated cells were present was estimated from reference gene primer amplification. TCRdb's copy holds only in-frame clones and misses some; the assay was immunoSEQ multiplex PCR. V and J calls and clone size come straight from that table; D and trimming were deduced from the DNA. Here the sample spans roughly 160,000 clones, around 87% being singletons. Patients of the Seattle cohort, enrolled during active infection, were followed longitudinally. The CDR3 runs 13 residues. Between the trimmed V and J ends, which lost 2 bases and 3 bases, there was a span of 8 bases. Sequencing was performed on peripheral blood. This receptor was obtained from a woman older than 75 with COVID-19, enrolled during active disease. The chain employs TRBV12-3 or TRBV12-4 and TRBJ2-7; D is ambiguous. DNA of the CDR3: TGTGCCAGCAGTTTAAAGAGAGACTACGAGCAGTACTTC. Translating it yields CASSLKRDYEQYF.